This T cell receptor (beta chain) was documented in a study of human T cells and chemical hapten exposure. Regarding this clonotype: Its antigen is currently unknown.

The time point was: pre-sensitization, week 0. The treatment here: therapeutic diphenylcyclopropenone sensitization with weekly scalp DPC. TCRdb itself ran the RACE reads through MiXCR, one entry per CDR3 protein. The data contain about 92,000 distinct CDR3 sequences, about 8.9% of them singletons. Findings of the study overall: TCRs exceeding 1 in 1000 frequency stayed unchanged with DPC sensitization.

Trimming cost V 0 bases and J 2 bases; bases outside gene matches: 6. Germline V gene lookup returns CDR1 SGHNT and CDR2 YYREEE (reference sequence). There are 16 residues in the CDR3. The receptor's source is a woman aged 40-49 years with alopecia areata. Some clones in this sample may be carry-over from other donors' samples. The specimen comprised whole blood, sampled in connection with sensitization to the hapten diphenylcyclopropenone (DPC). The V call is TRBV5-4, the J call TRBJ2-3, with TRBD2 matching over 7 bases. The CDR3 bases are TGTGCCAGCAGCTTGGACGGGCTAGCGGCCACAGATACGCAGTATTTT. As protein: CASSLDGLAATDTQYF.